Listed below are T cell receptor beta chains from one sample, sequenced in a study of cytotoxic CD8 clonotypes in ibrutinib-treated CLL. Sequenced by immunoSEQ multiplex PCR; TCRdb stores in-frame clones only, minus some. Here the sample spans roughly 110,000 clones, approximately 58% being singletons. The starting material was PBMCs, obtained after 24 months of ibrutinib treatment. These TCRs come from a human donor with chronic lymphocytic leukemia. The CDR3 runs from the conserved cysteine through the conserved F or W. The order of the fields is V gene, clone size, J gene, D gene, CDR3 DNA, CDR3 protein. A D gene is named only where the DNA matches it firmly. For some rows the clone size is stated as once, few or many, or as a class when expanded; others skip it.

v_gene: TRBV5-6; abundance: -; j_gene: TRBJ1-2; d_gene: TRBD1; CDR3nt: TGTGCCAGCAGCTCAACAGGGGGCGAGAACTATGGCTACACCTTC; CDR3aa: CASSSTGGENYGYTF
v_gene: TRBV30; abundance: once; j_gene: TRBJ2-7; d_gene: -; CDR3nt: TGTGCCTGGAGTGTACGGGGGACCGAGCAGTACTTC; CDR3aa: CAWSVRGTEQYF
v_gene: TRBV30; abundance: few; j_gene: TRBJ2-2; d_gene: TRBD2; CDR3nt: TGTTCTAGCGGGTCCCCCCAGGGGAACACCGGGGAGCTGTTTTTT; CDR3aa: CSSGSPQGNTGELFF
v_gene: TRBV19; abundance: few; j_gene: TRBJ1-5; d_gene: -; CDR3nt: TGTGCCAGTCGTGACATTGGGGTCAGTCAGCCCCAGCATTTT; CDR3aa: CASRDIGVSQPQHF
v_gene: TRBV10-3; abundance: -; j_gene: TRBJ2-3; d_gene: TRBD1; CDR3nt: TGTGCCATCAGCCGGATGGGGACAGGGGGCACAGATACGCAGTATTTT; CDR3aa: CAISRMGTGGTDTQYF
v_gene: TRBV19; abundance: -; j_gene: TRBJ2-3; d_gene: -; CDR3nt: TGTGCCAGTAGTCCCCTGCCGGGGGCCCCAGTTAGCACAGATACGCAGTATTTT; CDR3aa: CASSPLPGAPVSTDTQYF
v_gene: TRBV7-6; abundance: -; j_gene: TRBJ2-7; d_gene: -; CDR3nt: TGTGCCAGCAGCTTAGCGGGAGAATACGAGCAGTACTTC; CDR3aa: CASSLAGEYEQYF
v_gene: TRBV19; abundance: many; j_gene: TRBJ1-5; d_gene: TRBD1; CDR3nt: TGTGCCAGTAGTAGAGCCCCCACCGGGACAGGCAGTCAGCCCCAGCATTTT; CDR3aa: CASSRAPTGTGSQPQHF
v_gene: TRBV27; abundance: few; j_gene: TRBJ2-2; d_gene: -; CDR3nt: TGTGCCAGCAGTTGGGGGGCGGGGAACACCGGGGAGCTGTTTTTT; CDR3aa: CASSWGAGNTGELFF
v_gene: TRBV6-5; abundance: few; j_gene: TRBJ1-2; d_gene: -; CDR3nt: TGTGCCAGCAGTTATGATCGGGGGGCGTCCCTCAGGGGCTACACCTTC; CDR3aa: CASSYDRGASLRGYTF
v_gene: TRBV30; abundance: -; j_gene: TRBJ1-2; d_gene: -; CDR3nt: TGTGCCTGGAGTGTAATGGCGGGCTACACCTTC; CDR3aa: CAWSVMAGYTF
v_gene: TRBV27; abundance: few; j_gene: TRBJ1-2; d_gene: -; CDR3nt: TGTGCCAGCAGCCGCCAGGCAGGGCAGAACTATGGCTACACCTTC; CDR3aa: CASSRQAGQNYGYTF
v_gene: TRBV30; abundance: -; j_gene: TRBJ2-7; d_gene: TRBD2; CDR3nt: TGTGCCTGGAGTGCCGAGCGGGGCAGACCCTACGAGCAGTACTTC; CDR3aa: CAWSAERGRPYEQYF
v_gene: TRBV19; abundance: -; j_gene: TRBJ2-4; d_gene: TRBD1; CDR3nt: TGTGCCAGTAGTACGGGACAGCCAGCCAGAAACATTCAGTACTTC; CDR3aa: CASSTGQPARNIQYF
v_gene: TRBV10-3; abundance: few; j_gene: TRBJ2-2; d_gene: -; CDR3nt: TGTGCCATCAGTGATGCGGGGACCGGGGAGCTGTTTTTT; CDR3aa: CAISDAGTGELFF
v_gene: TRBV6-6; abundance: once; j_gene: TRBJ2-7; d_gene: TRBD2; CDR3nt: TGTGCCAGCAGTCCTCGGGGGGCCTACGAGCAGTACTTC; CDR3aa: CASSPRGAYEQYF
v_gene: TRBV5-6; abundance: -; j_gene: TRBJ1-2; d_gene: -; CDR3nt: TGTGCCAGCAGCTTCTCGGCCAGATATAACTATGGCTACACCTTC; CDR3aa: CASSFSARYNYGYTF
v_gene: TRBV7-2; abundance: -; j_gene: TRBJ2-3; d_gene: TRBD1; CDR3nt: TGTGCCAGCAGCTTCGAGACAGGGCGCGGTACGCAGTATTTT; CDR3aa: CASSFETGRGTQYF
v_gene: TRBV7-9; abundance: -; j_gene: TRBJ2-7; d_gene: -; CDR3nt: TGTGCCAGCAGCTCCCTTCAGTCAGGTGGCGGCTACGAGCAGTACTTC; CDR3aa: CASSSLQSGGGYEQYF
v_gene: TRBV11-1; abundance: few; j_gene: TRBJ2-5; d_gene: -; CDR3nt: TGTGCCAGCAGCCCGACAGGAGCCAGGGACCAGTACTTC; CDR3aa: CASSPTGARDQYF
v_gene: TRBV5-1; abundance: -; j_gene: TRBJ2-7; d_gene: -; CDR3nt: TGCGCCAGCAGCTTGGGGTCGCGGGAAGAGCAGTACTTC; CDR3aa: CASSLGSREEQYF
v_gene: TRBV30; abundance: few; j_gene: TRBJ1-1; d_gene: -; CDR3nt: TGTGCCTGGAGTCCACTCCTCGCTGAAGCTTTCTTT; CDR3aa: CAWSPLLAEAFF
v_gene: TRBV28; abundance: -; j_gene: TRBJ1-5; d_gene: -; CDR3nt: TGTGCCAGCAGTTCCTACCGGACAGCCACTAGGCCCCAGCATTTT; CDR3aa: CASSSYRTATRPQHF
v_gene: TRBV19; abundance: -; j_gene: TRBJ1-6; d_gene: TRBD1; CDR3nt: TGTGCCAGTAGTCTAGGACAGGGGAACAATTCACCCCTCCACTTT; CDR3aa: CASSLGQGNNSPLHF
v_gene: TRBV6-4; abundance: -; j_gene: TRBJ2-1; d_gene: -; CDR3nt: TGTGCCAGCAGAAAGGACTGGATTTCCAATGAGCAGTTCTTC; CDR3aa: CASRKDWISNEQFF
v_gene: TRBV9; abundance: -; j_gene: TRBJ2-2; d_gene: -; CDR3nt: TGTGCCAGCAGCACGGACAGGAACACCGGGGAGCTGTTTTTT; CDR3aa: CASSTDRNTGELFF
v_gene: TRBV11-3; abundance: -; j_gene: TRBJ2-1; d_gene: TRBD1; CDR3nt: TGTGCCAGCAGCCCCATGGGAGACAGGGACTACAATGAGCAGTTCTTC; CDR3aa: CASSPMGDRDYNEQFF
v_gene: TRBV28; abundance: few; j_gene: TRBJ1-1; d_gene: -; CDR3nt: TGTGCCAGCAGTTTCGGCCGCACTGAAGCTTTCTTT; CDR3aa: CASSFGRTEAFF
v_gene: TRBV6-5; abundance: -; j_gene: TRBJ1-1; d_gene: TRBD1; CDR3nt: TGTGCCACACGGGACAGGGAGGGCACTGAAGCTTTCTTT; CDR3aa: CATRDREGTEAFF
v_gene: TRBV14; abundance: -; j_gene: TRBJ1-4; d_gene: TRBD1; CDR3nt: TGTGCCAGCAGCCAAGCCGCAGGGGGCACAAAACTGTTTTTT; CDR3aa: CASSQAAGGTKLFF
v_gene: TRBV10-1; abundance: -; j_gene: TRBJ1-3; d_gene: -; CDR3nt: TGCGCCAGCAGTGGAGGAAACACCATATATTTT; CDR3aa: CASSGGNTIYF
v_gene: TRBV28; abundance: -; j_gene: TRBJ1-2; d_gene: -; CDR3nt: TGTGCCAGCAGTTCCCCCGCCAGGGCTCACTATGGCTACACCTTC; CDR3aa: CASSSPARAHYGYTF
v_gene: TRBV29-1; abundance: -; j_gene: TRBJ2-1; d_gene: TRBD2; CDR3nt: TGCAGCGTTGAAGGGTACCTAGCGGCGAATTACAATGAGCAGTTCTTC; CDR3aa: CSVEGYLAANYNEQFF
v_gene: TRBV6-5; abundance: few; j_gene: TRBJ2-4; d_gene: TRBD1; CDR3nt: TGTGCCAGCAGTCCGGGACAGGGGGACAGAAACATTCAGTACTTC; CDR3aa: CASSPGQGDRNIQYF
v_gene: TRBV19; abundance: -; j_gene: TRBJ2-5; d_gene: -; CDR3nt: TGTGCCAGTAGTATGCCCAGGGCATCTGGAGAGACCCAGTACTTC; CDR3aa: CASSMPRASGETQYF
v_gene: TRBV5-1; abundance: many; j_gene: TRBJ2-3; d_gene: TRBD2; CDR3nt: TGCGCCAGCAGGCTAGCGGGGGCCTACACAGATACGCAGTATTTT; CDR3aa: CASRLAGAYTDTQYF
v_gene: TRBV28; abundance: -; j_gene: TRBJ2-4; d_gene: -; CDR3nt: TGTGCCAGCAGTCCGACAGGACTGGCCAAAAACATTCAGTACTTC; CDR3aa: CASSPTGLAKNIQYF
v_gene: TRBV4-3; abundance: -; j_gene: TRBJ1-4; d_gene: -; CDR3nt: TGCGCCAGCAGCCAAGATAGGCAGGGCCTGCAACCTCTGTTTTTT; CDR3aa: CASSQDRQGLQPLFF
v_gene: TRBV5-1; abundance: once; j_gene: TRBJ2-7; d_gene: -; CDR3nt: TGCGCCAGCAGCTTGGATGGGGGGATCTACGAGCAGTACTTC; CDR3aa: CASSLDGGIYEQYF
v_gene: TRBV7-9; abundance: few; j_gene: TRBJ2-7; d_gene: -; CDR3nt: TGTGCCAGCAGCTCCACGACAGGAGCCTACGAGCAGTACTTC; CDR3aa: CASSSTTGAYEQYF
v_gene: TRBV7-3; abundance: -; j_gene: TRBJ2-3; d_gene: TRBD2; CDR3nt: TGTGCCAGCAGCTTACCGGGACTAGCGGGGTCTGACACAGATACGCAGTATTTT; CDR3aa: CASSLPGLAGSDTDTQYF
v_gene: TRBV23-1; abundance: -; j_gene: TRBJ2-3; d_gene: -; CDR3nt: TGCGCCAGCAGGAATGATTGGGGGATAGAGACAGATACGCAGTATTTT; CDR3aa: CASRNDWGIETDTQYF
v_gene: TRBV2; abundance: few; j_gene: TRBJ1-5; d_gene: -; CDR3nt: TGTGCCAGCAGTGGCGACGGTAGCAATCAGCCCCAGCATTTT; CDR3aa: CASSGDGSNQPQHF
v_gene: TRBV6-1; abundance: many; j_gene: TRBJ1-5; d_gene: TRBD1; CDR3nt: TGTGCCAGTCTCGACAGGGGGCAAAGGCAGCCCCAGCATTTT; CDR3aa: CASLDRGQRQPQHF
v_gene: TRBV30; abundance: few; j_gene: TRBJ2-5; d_gene: TRBD1; CDR3nt: TGTGCCTGGAGTGTTGGTACCAGGGGGCAGACCCAGTACTTC; CDR3aa: CAWSVGTRGQTQYF
v_gene: TRBV7-3; abundance: -; j_gene: TRBJ2-1; d_gene: TRBD2; CDR3nt: TGTGCCAGCAGCTTGAGTAGCGGGGCCTACAATGAGCAGTTCTTC; CDR3aa: CASSLSSGAYNEQFF
v_gene: TRBV6-1; abundance: -; j_gene: TRBJ1-2; d_gene: -; CDR3nt: TGTGCCAGCAGCTTGTCTAACTATGGCTACACCTTC; CDR3aa: CASSLSNYGYTF
v_gene: TRBV9; abundance: -; j_gene: TRBJ1-1; d_gene: -; CDR3nt: TGTGCCAGCACCTGGGGGTCAGGGGACACTGAAGCTTTCTTT; CDR3aa: CASTWGSGDTEAFF
v_gene: TRBV18; abundance: few; j_gene: TRBJ1-4; d_gene: -; CDR3nt: TGTGCCAGCTCACCATGGAATCAGGGAGGTGAAAAACTGTTTTTT; CDR3aa: CASSPWNQGGEKLFF
v_gene: TRBV5-1; abundance: -; j_gene: TRBJ2-1; d_gene: -; CDR3nt: TGCGCCAGCAGTCCGGATTACAATGAGCAGTTCTTC; CDR3aa: CASSPDYNEQFF
v_gene: TRBV2; abundance: -; j_gene: TRBJ1-5; d_gene: -; CDR3nt: TGTGCCAGCAGTGACGGCGGGCAGCCCCAGCATTTT; CDR3aa: CASSDGGQPQHF
v_gene: TRBV29-1; abundance: once; j_gene: TRBJ2-1; d_gene: TRBD2; CDR3nt: TGCAGCGTTGGAGCTAGCGGTGAGGTTAATGAGCAGTTCTTC; CDR3aa: CSVGASGEVNEQFF
v_gene: TRBV19; abundance: once; j_gene: TRBJ2-2; d_gene: TRBD1; CDR3nt: TGTGCCAGTAGTATCCAGGGGGCGAACACCGGGGAGCTGTTTTTT; CDR3aa: CASSIQGANTGELFF